These 2 T cell receptor beta chains came from one sample sequenced in a study of blood T cell repertoires in COVID-19. The protocol was immunoSEQ multiplex PCR, while the TCRdb copy is restricted to in-frame clones and leaves out a portion. The repertoire holds 180,000 or so clones, with about 91% as singletons. The sequencing input was PBMCs or T cells enriched from blood (not recorded which). The receptors originated from a young woman who had recovered from COVID-19.

The chain employs TRBV28 and TRBJ1-2; D is ambiguous. There are 12 residues in the CDR3. The V end lost 5 bases, the J end lost 4 bases, and 8 bases lay between the germline ends. Germline assignment: CDR1 MDHEN and CDR2 SYDVKM. The CDR3 spells CASSPGSYGYTF. DNA of the CDR3: TGTGCCAGCAGTCCGGGTAGCTATGGCTACACCTTC.

CDR3 in DNA: TGTGCCAGCAAGGAGGCCCCTAACTATGGCTACACCTTC. This encodes CASKEAPNYGYTF. The chain recombines TRBV2 with TRBJ1-2; D is uncertain. Germline CDR1 SNHLY, CDR2 FYNNEI. The germline V and J ends were trimmed by 7 bases and 0 bases, with 9 bases remaining between them. CDR3 length: 13 amino acids.